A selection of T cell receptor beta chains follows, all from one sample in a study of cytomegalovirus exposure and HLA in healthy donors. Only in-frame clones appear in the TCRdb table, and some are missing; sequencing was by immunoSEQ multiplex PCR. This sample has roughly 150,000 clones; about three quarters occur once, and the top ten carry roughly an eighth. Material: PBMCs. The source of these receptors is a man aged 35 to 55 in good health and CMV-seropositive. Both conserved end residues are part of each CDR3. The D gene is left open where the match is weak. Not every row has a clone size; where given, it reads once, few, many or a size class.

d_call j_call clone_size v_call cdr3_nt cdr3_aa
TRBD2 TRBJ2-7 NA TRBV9 TGTGCCAGCAGCGTTGGCTCTAGCGGGTTCTACGAGCAGTACTTC CASSVGSSGFYEQYF
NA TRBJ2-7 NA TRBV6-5 TGTGCCAGTGTTGGTAGCCACGAGCAGTACTTC CASVGSHEQYF
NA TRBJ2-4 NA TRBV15 TGTGCCACCACCAAAGAGAACGATCGGGGAACCGAGCTAGCCAAAAACATTCAGTACTTC CATTKENDRGTELAKNIQYF
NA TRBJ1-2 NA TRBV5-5 TGTGCCAGCAGCTTAATGGGAGCCGATGGCTACACCTTC CASSLMGADGYTF
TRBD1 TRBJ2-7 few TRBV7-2 TGTGCCAGCAGCTTCGCCGGGACAGGGGACTACGAGCAGTACTTC CASSFAGTGDYEQYF
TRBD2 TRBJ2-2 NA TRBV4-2 TGTGCCAGCAGCCCCGCGGGAGGCCCCCCCGGGGAGCTGTTTTTT CASSPAGGPPGELFF
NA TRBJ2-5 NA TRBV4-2 TGTGCCAGCAGCCAAGACCGAACTAGTTCAAGGGAGCAGTACTTC CASSQDRTSSREQYF
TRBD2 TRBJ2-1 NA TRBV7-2 TGTGCCAGCAGCTCGGGGACTAGCGGGAGGATATTCGATGAGCAGTTCTTC CASSSGTSGRIFDEQFF
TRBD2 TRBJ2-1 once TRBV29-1 TGCAGCGTAAAGCGGCGGGAGAGCTACAATGAGCAGTTCTTC CSVKRRESYNEQFF
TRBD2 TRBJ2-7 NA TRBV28 TGTGCCAGCACCGTAAGCGGGGACTCCTACGAGCAGTACTTC CASTVSGDSYEQYF
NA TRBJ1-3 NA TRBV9 TGTGCCAGCAGCGTGGGAGGTCCTAGCTCTGGAAACACCATATATTTT CASSVGGPSSGNTIYF
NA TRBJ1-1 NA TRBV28 TGTGCCAGCAGCCCGAGCGGGGGGCGAGCTTTCTTT CASSPSGGRAFF
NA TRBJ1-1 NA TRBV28 TGTGCCAGCACTACCGCGCGGGGGGTTTGGGGGCCCGCGTTGAACACTGAAGCTTTCTTT CASTTARGVWGPALNTEAFF
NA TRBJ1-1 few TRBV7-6 TGTGCCAGCAGCTCCTACACTGAAGCTTTCTTT CASSSYTEAFF
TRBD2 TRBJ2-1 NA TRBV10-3 TGTGCCATCAGTGGCCTAGCGGGAGTCAGGAATGAGCAGTTCTTC CAISGLAGVRNEQFF
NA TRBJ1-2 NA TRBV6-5 TGTGCCAGCAAACGGACAGCCGACTATGGCTACACCTTC CASKRTADYGYTF
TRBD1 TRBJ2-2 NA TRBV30 TGTGCCTGGAGGGACAGGCAGAACACCGGGGAGCTGTTTTTT CAWRDRQNTGELFF
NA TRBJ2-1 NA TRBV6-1 TGTGCCAGCATCGGGTACAATGAGCAGTTCTTC CASIGYNEQFF
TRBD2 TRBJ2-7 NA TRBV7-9 TGTGCCAGCAGCCCCTGGGTAGCGGGAGGACCGTCCTACGAGCAGTACTTC CASSPWVAGGPSYEQYF
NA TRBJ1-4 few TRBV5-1 TGCGCCAGCAGCACTACAGGGTACGGCGAAAAACTGTTTTTT CASSTTGYGEKLFF